This is a list of T cell receptor beta chains from one sample in a study of metastatic and nonmetastatic thyroid tumors. TCRdb redid the clone calls on the PCR reads using MiXCR. This table holds about 16,000 clones, around 12% found once. Sequencing was carried out using tumor tissue. These receptor sequences come from a female donor with papillary thyroid cancer or a benign thyroid nodule (not recorded which). Some clones in this sample may be carry-over from other donors' samples. CDR3s include the opening cysteine and the closing phenylalanine or tryptophan. The D gene is left open where the match is weak. Part of the rows lack a size; the others show once, few, many or a class for expanded clones.

.	TRBV7-9	TRBJ2-7	many	TGTGCCAGCAGCCTCCGGGACACGTCTGTCTACGAGCAGTACTTC	CASSLRDTSVYEQYF
TRBD2	TRBV10-3	TRBJ2-1	few	TGTGCCATCAGTGAGGGGGACTACTACAATGAGCAGTTCTTC	CAISEGDYYNEQFF
.	TRBV30	TRBJ2-5	many	TGTGCCTGTAGGGGCACGGTAGAGACCCAGTACTTC	CACRGTVETQYF
.	TRBV7-2	TRBJ2-1	many	TGTGCCAGCAGCTTAGTAGGCAATGAGCAGTTCTTC	CASSLVGNEQFF
.	TRBV5-4	TRBJ2-2	few	TGTGCCAGCAGCTCCTGGACAAACACCGGGGAGCTGTTTTTT	CASSSWTNTGELFF
TRBD1	TRBV18	TRBJ2-7	many	TGTGCCAGCTCGGGGACAGGGGAGAGCTCCTACGAGCAGTACTTC	CASSGTGESSYEQYF
.	TRBV7-8	TRBJ2-1	many	TGTGCCAGCAGCCTACCAGCGGCGGGGGCATACAATGAGCAGTTCTTC	CASSLPAAGAYNEQFF
.	TRBV15	TRBJ2-7	many	TGTGCCACCAGCAGAGATCCGGACTTTTACGAGCAGTACTTC	CATSRDPDFYEQYF
.	TRBV7-2	TRBJ2-3	.	TGTGCCAGTGGCACCGGACTGAGCACAGATACGCAGTATTTT	CASGTGLSTDTQYF
TRBD2	TRBV9	TRBJ2-1	medium-sized	TGTGCCAGCAGCGTAGGGGGTAGCGGGGGTTTCGGCTCCTACAATGAGCAGTTCTTC	CASSVGGSGGFGSYNEQFF
.	TRBV7-8	TRBJ2-2	.	TGTGCCAGCAGACCGACTTCCGGGGCATCGAACACCGGGGAGCTGTTTTTC	CASRPTSGASNTGELFF
.	TRBV7-8	TRBJ2-7	medium-sized	TGTGCCAGCAGCCTCAGGGTCTACGAGCAGTACTTC	CASSLRVYEQYF
.	TRBV19	TRBJ1-5	few	TGTGCCAGTAGTATAGCGGTTAAGAAGCCCCAACATTTT	CASSIAVKKPQHF
.	TRBV9	TRBJ1-1	many	TGTGCCAGCAGCGTAGTCGGTTTCCCCGATGGCAACACTGAAGCTTTCTTT	CASSVVGFPDGNTEAFF
.	TRBV28	TRBJ1-6	many	TGTGCCAGCAGTTTGGGGACCGGCGACGGGTCACCCCTCCACTTT	CASSLGTGDGSPLHF
.	TRBV4-1	TRBJ2-1	medium-sized	TGCGCCAGCAGCCCCATGCGGTTCAATGAGCAGTTCTTC	CASSPMRFNEQFF
.	TRBV20-1	TRBJ2-7	few	TGCAGTGCTAAATCACCTCCGCCTAGCGATACCTACGAGCAGTACTTC	CSAKSPPPSDTYEQYF
TRBD1	TRBV6-2/TRBV6-3	TRBJ2-1	few	TGTGCCAGCAGTTACTCGATCCAGGGGGCTTACAATGAGCAGTTCTTC	CASSYSIQGAYNEQFF
.	TRBV28	TRBJ2-2	many	TGTGCCAGTGGAGGGGGGTTCACCGGGGAGCTGTTTTTT	CASGGGFTGELFF
.	TRBV18	TRBJ1-1	.	TGTGCCAGCTTACTCGTGAACACTGAAGCTTTCTTT	CASLLVNTEAFF
TRBD2	TRBV28	TRBJ2-1	many	TGTGCCAGCAGTTCGCCGACTAGCGGGAGTCCTTACAATGAGCAGTTCTTC	CASSSPTSGSPYNEQFF
TRBD1	TRBV5-1	TRBJ1-4	few	TGCGCCAGCAAGACAGGGTCTGCTCCTAATGAAAAACTGTTTTTT	CASKTGSAPNEKLFF
.	TRBV12-3/TRBV12-4	TRBJ2-7	.	TGTGCCAGCAGACCAAGAAACGATGGCGAGCAGTACTTC	CASRPRNDGEQYF
.	TRBV7-9	TRBJ2-7	.	TGTGCCAGCAGCTTAACGAGCTCCTACGAGCAGTACTTC	CASSLTSSYEQYF
.	TRBV6-5	TRBJ1-1	.	TGTGCCAGCAGTTACGGTCTCTTCGGGGGTACGGTGACTGAAGCTTTCTTT	CASSYGLFGGTVTEAFF
TRBD2	TRBV3-1	TRBJ2-7	many	TGTGCCAGCAGCCAATCTAGCGGGGGCCGGAAGTACTTC	CASSQSSGGRKYF